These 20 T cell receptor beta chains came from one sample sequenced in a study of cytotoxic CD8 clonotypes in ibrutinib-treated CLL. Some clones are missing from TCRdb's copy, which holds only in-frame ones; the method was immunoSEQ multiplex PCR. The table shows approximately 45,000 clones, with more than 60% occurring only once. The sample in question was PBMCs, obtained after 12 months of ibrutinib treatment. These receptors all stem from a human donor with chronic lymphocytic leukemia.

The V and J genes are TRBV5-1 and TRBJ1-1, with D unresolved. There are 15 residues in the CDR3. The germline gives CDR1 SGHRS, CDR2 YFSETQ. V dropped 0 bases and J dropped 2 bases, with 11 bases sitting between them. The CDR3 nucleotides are TGCGCCAGCAGCTTGGGGCAGACTAAAAACACTGAAGCTTTCTTT. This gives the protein CASSLGQTKNTEAFF.

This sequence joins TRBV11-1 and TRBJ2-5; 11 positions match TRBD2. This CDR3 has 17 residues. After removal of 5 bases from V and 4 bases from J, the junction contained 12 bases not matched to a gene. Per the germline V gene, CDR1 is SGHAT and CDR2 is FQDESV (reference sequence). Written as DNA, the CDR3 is TGTGCCAGCAGCCTCCCGGTCCTAGCGGGAGGATCAGAGACCCAGTACTTC. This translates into CASSLPVLAGGSETQYF. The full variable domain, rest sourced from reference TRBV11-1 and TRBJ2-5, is EAEVAQSPRYKITEKSQAVAFWCDPISGHATLYWYRQILGQGPELLVQFQDESVVDDSQLPKDRFSAERLKGVDSTLKIQPAELGDSAMYLCASSLPVLAGGSETQYFGPGTRLLVL.

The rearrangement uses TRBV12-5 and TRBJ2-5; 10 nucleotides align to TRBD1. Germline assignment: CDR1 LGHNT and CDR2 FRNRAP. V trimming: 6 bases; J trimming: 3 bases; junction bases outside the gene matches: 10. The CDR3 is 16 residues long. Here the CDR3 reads CASGLDRGRHKETQYF. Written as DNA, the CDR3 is TGTGCTAGTGGCCTTGACAGGGGGCGGCATAAAGAGACCCAGTACTTC. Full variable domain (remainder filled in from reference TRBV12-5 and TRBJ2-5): DARVTQTPRHKVTEMGQEVTMRCQPILGHNTVFWYRQTMMQGLELLAYFRNRAPLDDSGMPKDRFSAEMPDATLATLKIQPSEPRDSAVYFCASGLDRGRHKETQYFGPGTRLLVL.

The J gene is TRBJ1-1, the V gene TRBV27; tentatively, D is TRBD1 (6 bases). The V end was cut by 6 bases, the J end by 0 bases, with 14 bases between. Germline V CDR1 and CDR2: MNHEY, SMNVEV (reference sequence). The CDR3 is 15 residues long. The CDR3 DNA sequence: TGTGCCAGCAGAGCCACAGGGCTAATGAACACTGAAGCTTTCTTT. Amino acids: CASRATGLMNTEAFF.

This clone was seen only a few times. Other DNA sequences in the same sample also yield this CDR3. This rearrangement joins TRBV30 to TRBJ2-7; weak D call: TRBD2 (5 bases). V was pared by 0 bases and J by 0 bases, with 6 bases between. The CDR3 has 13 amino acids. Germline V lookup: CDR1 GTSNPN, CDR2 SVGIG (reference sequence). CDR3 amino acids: CAWSVSGSYEQYF. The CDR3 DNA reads TGTGCCTGGAGTGTCAGCGGCTCCTACGAGCAGTACTTC. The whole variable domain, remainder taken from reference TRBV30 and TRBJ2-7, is SQTIHQWPATLVQPVGSPLSLECTVEGTSNPNLYWYRQAAGRGLQLLFYSVGIGQISSEVPQNLSASRPQDRQFILSSKKLLLSDSGFYLCAWSVSGSYEQYFGPGTRLTVT.

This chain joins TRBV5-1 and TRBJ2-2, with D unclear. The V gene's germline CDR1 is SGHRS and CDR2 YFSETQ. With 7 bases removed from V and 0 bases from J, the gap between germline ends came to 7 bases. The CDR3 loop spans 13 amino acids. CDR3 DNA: TGCGCCAGCCGATACTCGAACACCGGGGAGCTGTTTTTT. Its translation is CASRYSNTGELFF.

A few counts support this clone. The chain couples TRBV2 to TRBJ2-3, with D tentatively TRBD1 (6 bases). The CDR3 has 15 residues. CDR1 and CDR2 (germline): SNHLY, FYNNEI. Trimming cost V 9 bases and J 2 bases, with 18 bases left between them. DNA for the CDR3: TGTGCCAGAGGGGGTCAGGGTACGGTCACAGATACGCAGTATTTT. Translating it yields CARGGQGTVTDTQYF.

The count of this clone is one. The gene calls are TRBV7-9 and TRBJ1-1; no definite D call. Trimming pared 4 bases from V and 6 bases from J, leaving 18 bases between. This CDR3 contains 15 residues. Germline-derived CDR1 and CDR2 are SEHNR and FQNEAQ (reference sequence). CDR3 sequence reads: CASSSSRGWSAEAFF. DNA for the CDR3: TGTGCCAGCAGCTCATCGCGGGGATGGAGCGCTGAAGCTTTCTTT. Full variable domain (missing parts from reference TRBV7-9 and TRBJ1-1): DTGVSQNPRHKITKRGQNVTFRCDPISEHNRLYWYRQTLGQGPEFLTYFQNEAQLEKSRLLSDRFSAERPKGSFSTLEIQRTEQGDSAMYLCASSSSRGWSAEAFFGQGTRLTVV.

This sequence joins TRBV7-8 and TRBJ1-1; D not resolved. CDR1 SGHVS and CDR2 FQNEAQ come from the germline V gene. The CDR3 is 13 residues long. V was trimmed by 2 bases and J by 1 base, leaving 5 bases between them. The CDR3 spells CASSLYGNTEAFF. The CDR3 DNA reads TGTGCCAGCAGCTTATACGGGAACACTGAAGCTTTCTTT.

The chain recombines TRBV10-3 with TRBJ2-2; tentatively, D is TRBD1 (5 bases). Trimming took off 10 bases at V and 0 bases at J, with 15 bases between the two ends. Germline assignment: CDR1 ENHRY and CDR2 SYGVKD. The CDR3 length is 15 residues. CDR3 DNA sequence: TGTGCCACCAATTCAGGGCTAACGAACACCGGGGAGCTGTTTTTT. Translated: CATNSGLTNTGELFF.

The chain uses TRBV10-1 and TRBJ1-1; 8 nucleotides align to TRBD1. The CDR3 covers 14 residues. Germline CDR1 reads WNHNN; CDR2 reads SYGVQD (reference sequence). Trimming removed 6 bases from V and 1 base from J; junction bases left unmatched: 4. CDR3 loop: CASRTGVSNTEAFF. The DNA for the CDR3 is TGCGCCAGCAGGACAGGGGTGTCGAACACTGAAGCTTTCTTT.

CDR3 in amino acids: CAREFRGKERNQPQHF. The CDR3 nucleotides read TGTGCCAGAGAATTCAGGGGGAAGGAAAGGAATCAGCCCCAGCATTTT. The rearrangement joins TRBV27 to TRBJ1-5, with 7 bases lining up with TRBD1. Germline V gene sequence: CDR1 MNHEY, CDR2 SMNVEV (reference sequence). This CDR3 region has 16 residues. The trim removed 9 bases at V and 4 bases at J, leaving 15 bases unmatched.

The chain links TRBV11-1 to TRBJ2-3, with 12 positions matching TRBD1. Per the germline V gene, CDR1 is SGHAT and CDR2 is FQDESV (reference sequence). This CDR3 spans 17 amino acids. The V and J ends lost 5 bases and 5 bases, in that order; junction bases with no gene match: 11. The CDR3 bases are TGTGCCAGCAGCCCCGGCTCGGGACAGGGGGCCCTAGATACGCAGTATTTT. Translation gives CASSPGSGQGALDTQYF.

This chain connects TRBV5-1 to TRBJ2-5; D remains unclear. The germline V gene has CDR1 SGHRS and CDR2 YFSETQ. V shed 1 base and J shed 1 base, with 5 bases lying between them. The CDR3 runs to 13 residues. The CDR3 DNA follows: TGCGCCAGCAGCTTGATGCGCCAAGAGACCCAGTACTTC. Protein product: CASSLMRQETQYF.

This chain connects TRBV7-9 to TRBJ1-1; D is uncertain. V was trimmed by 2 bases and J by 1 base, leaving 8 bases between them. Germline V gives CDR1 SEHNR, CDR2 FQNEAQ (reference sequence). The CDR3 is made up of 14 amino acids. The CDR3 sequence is CASSLSGGNTEAFF. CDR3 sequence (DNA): TGTGCCAGCAGCTTATCGGGCGGGAACACTGAAGCTTTCTTT.

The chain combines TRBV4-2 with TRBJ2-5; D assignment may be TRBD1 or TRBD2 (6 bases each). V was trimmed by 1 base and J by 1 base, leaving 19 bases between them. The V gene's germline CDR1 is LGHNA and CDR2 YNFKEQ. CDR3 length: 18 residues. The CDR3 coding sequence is TGTGCCAGCAGCCAAGCTTCGGGGGCCCCCGGACGCCAAGAGACCCAGTACTTC. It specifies CASSQASGAPGRQETQYF.

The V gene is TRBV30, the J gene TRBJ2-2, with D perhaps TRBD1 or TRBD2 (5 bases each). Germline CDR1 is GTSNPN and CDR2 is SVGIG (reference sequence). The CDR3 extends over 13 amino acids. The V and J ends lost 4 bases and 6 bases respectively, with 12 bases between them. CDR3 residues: CAWNTRGAGELFF. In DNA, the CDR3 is TGTGCCTGGAACACAAGGGGAGCCGGGGAGCTGTTTTTT.

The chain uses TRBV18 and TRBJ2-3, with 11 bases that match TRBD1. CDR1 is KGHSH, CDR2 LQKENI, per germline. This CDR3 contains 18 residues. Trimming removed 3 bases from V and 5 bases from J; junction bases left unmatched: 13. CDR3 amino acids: CASSPPGTGGVAVDTQYF. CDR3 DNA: TGTGCCAGCTCACCCCCCGGGACAGGGGGAGTCGCGGTAGATACGCAGTATTTT. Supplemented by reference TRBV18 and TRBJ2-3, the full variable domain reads NAGVMQNPRHLVRRRGQEARLRCSPMKGHSHVYWYRQLPEEGLKFMVYLQKENIIDESGMPKERFSAEFPKEGPSILRIQQVVRGDSAAYFCASSPPGTGGVAVDTQYFGPGTRLTVL.

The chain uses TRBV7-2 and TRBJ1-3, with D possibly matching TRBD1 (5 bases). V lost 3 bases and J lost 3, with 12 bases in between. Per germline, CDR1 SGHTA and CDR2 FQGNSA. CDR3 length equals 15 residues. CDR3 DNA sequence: TGTGCCAGCAGCTTGGGGCCAAGAGGTGGAAACACCATATATTTT. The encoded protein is CASSLGPRGGNTIYF.

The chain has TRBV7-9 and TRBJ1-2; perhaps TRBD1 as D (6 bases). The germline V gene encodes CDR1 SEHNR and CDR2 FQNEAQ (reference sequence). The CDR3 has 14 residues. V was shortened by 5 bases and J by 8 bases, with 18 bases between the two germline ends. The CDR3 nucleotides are TGTGCCAGCAGCGCCACCGTGCAGGGGACGGGCTACACCTTC. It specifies CASSATVQGTGYTF. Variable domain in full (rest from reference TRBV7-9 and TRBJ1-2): DTGVSQNPRHKITKRGQNVTFRCDPISEHNRLYWYRQTLGQGPEFLTYFQNEAQLEKSRLLSDRFSAERPKGSFSTLEIQRTEQGDSAMYLCASSATVQGTGYTFGSGTRLTVV.